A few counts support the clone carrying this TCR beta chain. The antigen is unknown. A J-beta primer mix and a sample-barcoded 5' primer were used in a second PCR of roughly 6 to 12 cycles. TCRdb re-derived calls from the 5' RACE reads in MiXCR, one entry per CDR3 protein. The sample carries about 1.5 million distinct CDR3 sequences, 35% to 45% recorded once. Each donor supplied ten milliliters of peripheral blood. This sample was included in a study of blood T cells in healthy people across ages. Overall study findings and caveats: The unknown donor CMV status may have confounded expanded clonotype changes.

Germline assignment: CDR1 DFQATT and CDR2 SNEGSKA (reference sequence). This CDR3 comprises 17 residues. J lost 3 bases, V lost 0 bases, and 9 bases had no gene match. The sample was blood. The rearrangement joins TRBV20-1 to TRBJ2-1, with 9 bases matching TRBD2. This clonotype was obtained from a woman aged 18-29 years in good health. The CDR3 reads CSARDGSGSVFYNEQFF. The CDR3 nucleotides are TGCAGTGCTAGAGACGGTAGCGGGAGTGTGTTCTACAATGAGCAGTTCTTC.